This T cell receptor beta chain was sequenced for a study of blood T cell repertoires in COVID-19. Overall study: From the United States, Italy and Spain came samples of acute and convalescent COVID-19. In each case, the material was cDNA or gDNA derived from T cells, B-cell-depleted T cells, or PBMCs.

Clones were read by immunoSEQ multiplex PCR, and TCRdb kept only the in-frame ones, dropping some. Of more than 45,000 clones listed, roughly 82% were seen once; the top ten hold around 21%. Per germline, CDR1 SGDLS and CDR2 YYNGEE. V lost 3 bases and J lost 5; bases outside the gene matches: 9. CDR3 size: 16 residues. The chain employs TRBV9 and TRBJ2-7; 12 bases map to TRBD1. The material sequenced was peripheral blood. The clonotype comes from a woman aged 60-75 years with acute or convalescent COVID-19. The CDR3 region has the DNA TGTGCCAGCAGCGGACAGGGACAGGGGGCGCCAAACGAGCAGTACTTC. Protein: CASSGQGQGAPNEQYF.